The 29 T cell receptor beta chains below come from one sample, sequenced in a study of identical twins. TCRdb recomputed calls from the 5' RACE reads with MiXCR, one row per CDR3 protein. This sample has 700,000 or so distinct CDR3 sequences; 8.6% occur once, and the top ten carry 0.98%. The data also belong to a second study, concerning yellow fever vaccine responses in identical twins.

Sequenced material: PBMCs. Receptors were obtained from a woman aged 18-29 years in good health.

The J gene is TRBJ2-5, the V gene TRBV7-9; possibly TRBD1 or TRBD2 for D (5 bases each). CDR1 is SEHNR, CDR2 FQNEAQ, per germline (reference sequence). Trimming shortened V by 10 bases and J by 5 bases, and 11 bases separated the two germline ends. The CDR3 runs 11 residues. The CDR3 DNA is TGTGCCACATGGGACCTCGAGACCCAGTACTTC. Protein: CATWDLETQYF.

This clonotype was counted only a few times. The chain recombines TRBV20-1 with TRBJ2-3; D unclear. Germline V gives CDR1 DFQATT, CDR2 SNEGSKA (reference sequence). This CDR3 is built from 10 residues. The CDR3 loop reads CSGLGDTQYF. Written as DNA, the CDR3 is TGCAGCGGGCTTGGAGATACGCAGTATTTT.

This clonotype has more than one count but fewer than ten. The V call is TRBV7-9, the J call TRBJ2-7; D possibly corresponds to TRBD1 (6 bases). The germline V gene has CDR1 SEHNR and CDR2 FQNEAQ (reference sequence). Trimming left V 8 bases short and J 3 bases short, with 23 bases between. This CDR3 comprises 16 residues. The CDR3 sequence: CASRPKDGQSYYEQYF. DNA for the CDR3: TGTGCCAGCCGACCGAAGGACGGACAGTCATACTACGAGCAGTACTTC.

This clonotype was detected only a few times. This CDR3 reads CASSPGVGGPLEQYF. The DNA for the CDR3 is TGTGCCAGCAGCCCCGGGGTCGGGGGGCCATTGGAGCAGTACTTC. J is TRBJ2-7 and V is TRBV7-3, with D possibly being TRBD2 (7 bases). This CDR3 has 15 residues. The germline V gene has CDR1 SGHTA and CDR2 FQGTGA. V gave up 5 bases and J gave up 7 bases, with 21 bases separating them.

The J gene is TRBJ2-5, the V gene TRBV20-1, with no clear D. With 6 bases removed from V and 2 bases from J, the gap between germline ends came to 10 bases. The CDR3 consists of 12 residues. Germline V CDR1 and CDR2: DFQATT, SNEGSKA (reference sequence). CDR3 sequence: CSAVSSQETQYF. In DNA form, the CDR3 reads TGCAGTGCCGTTAGTTCACAAGAGACCCAGTACTTC.

This clonotype was detected ten times or more. V and J are TRBV10-3 and TRBJ1-1; no firm D call. This CDR3 comprises 11 residues. Deletions cut 6 bases from V and 7 bases from J, with 9 bases between. CDR1 and CDR2 (germline): ENHRY, SYGVKD. The DNA for the CDR3 is TGTGCCATCAGCGGACGCGGTGAAGCTTTCTTT. This gives the protein CAISGRGEAFF.

The chain carries TRBV4-2 and TRBJ2-4; D possibly corresponds to TRBD2 (6 bases). The V end was cut by 0 bases, the J end by 8 bases, with 14 bases between. CDR3 length: 15 amino acids. Germline-derived CDR1 and CDR2 are LGHNA and YNFKEQ. CDR3 bases: TGTGCCAGCAGCCAAGATCCTCGGGGGATAGACATTCAGTACTTC. This gives the protein CASSQDPRGIDIQYF.

Ten or more counts support this clonotype. V is TRBV5-1 and J is TRBJ2-7; TRBD2 matches at 7 bases. The germline gives CDR1 SGHRS, CDR2 YFSETQ. This CDR3 region has 15 residues. Trimming at V came to 0 bases and at J to 4 bases, leaving 7 bases not matched to a gene. The CDR3 DNA reads as TGCGCCAGCAGCTTGGAACTCGGCGGGGGATACGAGCAGTACTTC. As protein: CASSLELGGGYEQYF.

This clonotype was seen only once. This sequence joins TRBV10-1 and TRBJ2-7, with TRBD2 matching over 9 bases. This CDR3 has 13 amino acids. Germline V gene data show CDR1 as WNHNN and CDR2 as SYGVQD (reference sequence). After removal of 8 bases from V and 5 bases from J, the junction contained 7 bases not matched to a gene. The CDR3 reads CASGGTSRDEQYF. Written as DNA, the CDR3 is TGCGCCAGCGGTGGGACTAGCAGGGACGAGCAGTACTTC.

V and J are TRBV27 and TRBJ2-7, with TRBD1 matching over 8 bases. Germline CDR1 MNHEY, CDR2 SMNVEV (reference sequence). This CDR3 region has 14 residues. The V and J ends lost 5 bases and 2 bases, in that order; junction bases with no gene match: 5. Here the CDR3 DNA reads TGTGCCAGCAGTGTCAGGGGGCAGACCTACGAGCAGTACTTC. Its protein is CASSVRGQTYEQYF.

In this sample, this clonotype turned up a few times. The chain links TRBV20-1 to TRBJ2-7; no firm D call. V shed 3 bases and J shed 3 bases, with 12 bases lying between them. CDR1 is DFQATT, CDR2 SNEGSKA, per germline (reference sequence). CDR3 size: 13 residues. CDR3 sequence reads: CSASMAADYEQYF. For the CDR3, the DNA is TGCAGTGCTAGCATGGCGGCAGACTACGAGCAGTACTTC.

This clonotype was seen ten or more times. The J gene is TRBJ2-1, the V gene TRBV5-1; D possibly matches TRBD1 or TRBD2 (5 bases each). The CDR3 is 14 amino acids. Germline V lookup: CDR1 SGHRS, CDR2 YFSETQ. Trimming removed 0 bases from V and 8 bases from J, with 12 bases in between. CDR3 in DNA: TGCGCCAGCAGCTTGGGGCAGGGAGAGGATGAGCAGTTCTTC. This sequence encodes CASSLGQGEDEQFF.

In its sample, this clonotype was seen many times. V gene TRBV4-3 combines with J gene TRBJ2-1; 7 nucleotides match TRBD1. The ends lost 0 bases at V and 6 bases at J; junction bases unmatched: 8. Germline V gene sequence: CDR1 LGHNA, CDR2 YSLEER. The CDR3 consists of 16 residues. In DNA, the CDR3 is TGCGCCAGCAGCCAAGATGAAGCCAGGGGGAGCAATGAGCAGTTCTTC. This gives the protein CASSQDEARGSNEQFF.

This rearrangement joins TRBV29-1 to TRBJ2-3; D not certain. The germline V and J ends were trimmed by 4 bases and 6 bases, with 14 bases remaining between them. Germline CDR1 SQVTM, CDR2 ANQGSEA. The CDR3 runs to 13 residues. The CDR3 sequence is CSVVDIDPDTQYF. The CDR3 region has the DNA TGCAGCGTTGTTGATATAGATCCGGATACGCAGTATTTT.

This clonotype came up many times. V is TRBV7-2 and J is TRBJ1-5, with D unresolved. Deletions cut 1 base from V and 5 bases from J, with 9 bases between. This CDR3 region has 14 residues. In germline, CDR1 is SGHTA, CDR2 FQGNSA. CDR3 amino acids: CASSLGSPHQPQHF. The CDR3 DNA is TGTGCCAGCAGCTTAGGATCGCCACATCAGCCCCAGCATTTT.

This clonotype has a handful of counts. The chain employs TRBV2 and TRBJ2-1; the D call may be TRBD1 or TRBD2 (6 bases each). Germline V gene data show CDR1 as SNHLY and CDR2 as FYNNEI. The CDR3 length is 14 residues. With 3 bases removed from V and 10 bases from J, the gap between germline ends came to 16 bases. CDR3 loop: CASSEPPGAREQFF. DNA for the CDR3: TGTGCCAGCAGTGAGCCCCCGGGGGCGCGCGAGCAGTTCTTC.

A few counts support this clonotype. The DNA for the CDR3 is TGTGCCAGCAGTTTCCTTATACGCGAGCAGTACTTC. Amino acid sequence: CASSFLIREQYF. The chain joins TRBV28 to TRBJ2-7; no reliable D call. Germline assignment: CDR1 MDHEN and CDR2 SYDVKM. There are 12 residues in the CDR3. The V end was cut by 3 bases, the J end by 6 bases, with 9 bases between.

This clonotype has only a few counts. This chain joins TRBV5-1 and TRBJ1-1, with D possibly being TRBD1 (6 bases). From germline, CDR1 is SGHRS and CDR2 YFSETQ. This CDR3 comprises 17 residues. The V end lost 2 bases, the J end lost 3 bases, and 20 bases lay between the germline ends. In DNA form, the CDR3 reads TGCGCCAGCAGCTTTTCACAGGGAGGGAGCTTGGACACTGAAGCTTTCTTT. This encodes CASSFSQGGSLDTEAFF.

The rearrangement links TRBV6-5 to TRBJ2-2; D possibly corresponds to TRBD1 (6 bases). Trimming removed 6 bases from V and 4 bases from J, with 18 bases in between. CDR1 and CDR2 (germline): MNHEY, SVGAGI. The length of the CDR3 is 16 residues. The CDR3 reads CASSYETGSGTGELFF. CDR3 in DNA: TGTGCCAGCAGCTATGAGACAGGAAGCGGCACCGGGGAGCTGTTTTTT.

This clonotype was seen at least ten times. The J gene is TRBJ2-7, the V gene TRBV7-9, with TRBD2 matching 10 bases. Germline trimming cut 5 bases from V and 5 bases from J; bases unmatched to any gene: 15. This CDR3 spans 17 amino acids. Germline CDR1 and CDR2: SEHNR and FQNEAQ (reference sequence). The DNA of the CDR3 is TGTGCCAGCAGCGGTAATCGGTGGGCTAGCGGGAGCCACGAGCAGTACTTC. This gives the protein CASSGNRWASGSHEQYF.

V and J are TRBV7-8 and TRBJ2-7; perhaps TRBD1 as D (8 bases). The V gene's germline CDR1 is SGHVS and CDR2 FQNEAQ. V was pared by 4 bases and J by 5 bases, with 18 bases between. The CDR3 extends over 15 amino acids. The CDR3 protein is CASSSNRGGYHEQYF. In DNA, the CDR3 is TGTGCCAGCAGCTCAAACAGGGGGGGGTACCACGAGCAGTACTTC.

This clonotype was counted at least ten times. V is TRBV7-2 and J is TRBJ2-7, with 11 positions matching TRBD1. Trimming took 5 bases from V and 4 from J; bases not matched to a gene: 7. Germline CDR1 and CDR2: SGHTA and FQGNSA. The CDR3 sequence is 15 residues long. The CDR3 DNA reads TGTGCCAGCAGCCAAAGAGGACAGGGGGCTTACGAGCAGTACTTC. This codes for CASSQRGQGAYEQYF.

This clonotype was observed many times. The chain has TRBV7-2 and TRBJ2-7; D not certain. The CDR3 runs 14 residues. V gave up 5 bases and J gave up 0 bases, with 11 bases separating them. The V gene's germline CDR1 is SGHTA and CDR2 FQGNSA. The CDR3 loop reads CASSRGSSSYEQYF. In DNA form, the CDR3 reads TGTGCCAGCAGCCGCGGTAGCAGCTCCTACGAGCAGTACTTC.

This clonotype was seen a handful of times. This rearrangement joins TRBV5-5 to TRBJ2-7; D ambiguous. This CDR3 has 13 residues. The V end was cut by 1 base, the J end by 2 bases, with 7 bases between. Germline values: CDR1 SGHKS, CDR2 YYEKEE (reference sequence). CDR3 sequence reads: CASSLQTPYEQYF. The DNA of the CDR3 is TGTGCCAGCAGCTTGCAGACCCCCTACGAGCAGTACTTC.

This clonotype was observed a handful of times. The rearrangement links TRBV20-1 to TRBJ2-3; the match to TRBD2 covers 12 bases. Germline assignment: CDR1 DFQATT and CDR2 SNEGSKA (reference sequence). This CDR3 is 15 amino acids long. The V and J ends lost 2 bases and 5 bases, in that order; junction bases with no gene match: 5. DNA of the CDR3: TGCAGTGCTAGACTAGCGGGAGGGCCGATAGATACGCAGTATTTT. The encoded protein is CSARLAGGPIDTQYF.

A few counts support this clonotype. The V call is TRBV9, the J call TRBJ2-5; no reliable D call. This CDR3 is 16 amino acids long. V shed 0 bases and J shed 2 bases, with 14 bases lying between them. Per the germline V gene, CDR1 is SGDLS and CDR2 is YYNGEE. DNA for the CDR3: TGTGCCAGCAGCGTAGCTACGTCTAGTGGGCAAGAGACCCAGTACTTC. As protein: CASSVATSSGQETQYF. The full variable domain, in which reference TRBV9 and TRBJ2-5 provide the parts outside the CDR3, is DSGVTQTPKHLITATGQRVTLRCSPRSGDLSVYWYQQSLDQGLQFLIQYYNGEERAKGNILERFSAQQFPDLHSELNLSSLELGDSALYFCASSVATSSGQETQYFGPGTRLLVL.

The V gene is TRBV6-5, the J gene TRBJ1-1; the D is unclear. CDR1 and CDR2 from the germline V gene are MNHEY and SVGAGI. This CDR3 comprises 15 residues. Trimming left V 0 bases short and J 4 bases short, with 12 bases between. CDR3 nucleotide sequence: TGTGCCAGCAGTTACTCCGACGGGCGAGGCACTGAAGCTTTCTTT. It encodes CASSYSDGRGTEAFF.

The genes are TRBV6-1 and TRBJ2-1; D not resolved. V was cut by 5 bases and J by 6 bases, with 11 bases left in between. The CDR3 totals 13 residues. The V gene's germline CDR1 is MNHNS and CDR2 SASEGT. CDR3 nucleotides: TGTGCCAGCAGTCGCACTCTCGCCAATGAGCAGTTCTTC. Amino acids: CASSRTLANEQFF.

This clonotype was picked up a small number of times. The CDR3 reads CASSYAVAKNIQYF. CDR3 DNA: TGTGCCAGCAGTTACGCGGTCGCTAAAAACATTCAGTACTTC. This sequence joins TRBV6-2 or TRBV6-3 and TRBJ2-4; D gene uncertain. CDR3 length equals 14 residues. V lost 2 bases and J lost 4, with 9 bases in between. In germline, CDR1 is MNHEY, CDR2 SVGEGT.